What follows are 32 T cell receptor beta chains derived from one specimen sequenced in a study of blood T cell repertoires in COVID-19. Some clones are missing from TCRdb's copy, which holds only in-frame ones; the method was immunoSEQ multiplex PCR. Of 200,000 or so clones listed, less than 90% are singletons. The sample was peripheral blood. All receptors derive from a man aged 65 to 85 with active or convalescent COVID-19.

CDR3 sequence reads: CASSSHVSGDYEQYF. For the CDR3, the DNA is TGTGCCAGCAGCTCCCATGTGTCGGGGGACTACGAGCAGTACTTC. V and J are TRBV7-8 and TRBJ2-7; the D gene is possibly TRBD2 (6 bases). The CDR3 length is 15 residues. V dropped 4 bases and J dropped 3 bases, with 16 bases sitting between them. CDR1 and CDR2 from the germline V gene are SGHVS and FQNEAQ.

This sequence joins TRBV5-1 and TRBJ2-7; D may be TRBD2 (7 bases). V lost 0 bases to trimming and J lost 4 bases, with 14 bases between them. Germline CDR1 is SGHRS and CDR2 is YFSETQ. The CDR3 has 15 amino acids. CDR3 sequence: CASSLESGGPYEQYF. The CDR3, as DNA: TGCGCCAGCAGCTTGGAATCGGGGGGCCCTTACGAGCAGTACTTC.

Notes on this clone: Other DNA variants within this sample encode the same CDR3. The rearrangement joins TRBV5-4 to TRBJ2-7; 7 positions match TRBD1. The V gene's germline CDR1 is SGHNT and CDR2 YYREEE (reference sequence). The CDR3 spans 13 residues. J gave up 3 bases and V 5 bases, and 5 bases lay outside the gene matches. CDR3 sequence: CASSTRGLYEQYF. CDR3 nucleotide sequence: TGTGCCAGCAGTACAAGGGGGCTCTACGAGCAGTACTTC.

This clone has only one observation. CDR3 amino acids: CASNAGGRSEKLFF. CDR3 DNA sequence: TGTGCCAGCAACGCGGGGGGGCGCAGTGAAAAACTGTTTTTT. The chain joins TRBV9 to TRBJ1-4; tentative D call: TRBD1 (6 bases). The length of the CDR3 is 14 residues. The germline gives CDR1 SGDLS, CDR2 YYNGEE. With 6 bases removed from V and 7 bases from J, the gap between germline ends came to 16 bases.

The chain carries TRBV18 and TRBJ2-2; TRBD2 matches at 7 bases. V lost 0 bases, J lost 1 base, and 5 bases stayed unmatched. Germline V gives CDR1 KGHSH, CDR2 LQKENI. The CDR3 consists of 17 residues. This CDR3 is CASSPPPSGVNTGELFF. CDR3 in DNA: TGTGCCAGCTCACCACCCCCCAGCGGGGTGAACACCGGGGAGCTGTTTTTT.

In DNA form, the CDR3 reads TGCAGTGCTAGTAAGGGACTAGCGGGGGGGAGCTCCTACAATGAGCAGTTCTTC. This translates into CSASKGLAGGSSYNEQFF. This chain uses TRBV20-1 with TRBJ2-1; 16 nucleotides agree with TRBD2. Germline CDR1 DFQATT, CDR2 SNEGSKA (reference sequence). The CDR3 has 18 residues. With 3 bases clipped from V and 0 bases from J, the junction kept 5 bases outside the gene matches.

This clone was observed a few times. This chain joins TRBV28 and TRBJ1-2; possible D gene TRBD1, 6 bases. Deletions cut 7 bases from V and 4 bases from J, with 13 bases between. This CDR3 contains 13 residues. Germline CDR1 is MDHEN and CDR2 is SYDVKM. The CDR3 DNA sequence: TGTGCCAGCAAACAGGGTCCGGGCTATGGCTACACCTTC. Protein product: CASKQGPGYGYTF.

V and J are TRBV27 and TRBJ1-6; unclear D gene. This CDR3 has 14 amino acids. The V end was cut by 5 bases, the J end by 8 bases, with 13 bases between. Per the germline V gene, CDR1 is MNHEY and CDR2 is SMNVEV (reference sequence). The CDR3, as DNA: TGTGCCAGCAGTGGAGGACTCTTGGATTCACCCCTCCACTTT. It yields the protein CASSGGLLDSPLHF.

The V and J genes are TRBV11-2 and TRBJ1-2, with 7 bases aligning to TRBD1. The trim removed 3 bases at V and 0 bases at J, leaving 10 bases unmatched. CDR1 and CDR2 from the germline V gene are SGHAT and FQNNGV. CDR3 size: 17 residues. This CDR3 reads CASSFSTGQNTNYGYTF. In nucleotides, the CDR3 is TGTGCCAGCAGCTTCTCGACGGGACAGAATACTAACTATGGCTACACCTTC.

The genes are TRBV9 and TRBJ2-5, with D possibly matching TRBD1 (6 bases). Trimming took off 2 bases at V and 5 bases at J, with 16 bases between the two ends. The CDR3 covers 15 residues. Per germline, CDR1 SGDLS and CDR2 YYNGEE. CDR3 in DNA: TGTGCCAGCAGCGTTTCAGGGGTGTTCTTGGAGACCCAGTACTTC. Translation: CASSVSGVFLETQYF. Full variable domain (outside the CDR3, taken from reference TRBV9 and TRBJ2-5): DSGVTQTPKHLITATGQRVTLRCSPRSGDLSVYWYQQSLDQGLQFLIQYYNGEERAKGNILERFSAQQFPDLHSELNLSSLELGDSALYFCASSVSGVFLETQYFGPGTRLLVL.

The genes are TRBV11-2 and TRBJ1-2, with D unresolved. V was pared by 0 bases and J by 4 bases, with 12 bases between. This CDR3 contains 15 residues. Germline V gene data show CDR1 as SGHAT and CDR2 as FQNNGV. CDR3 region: CASSLDLGGPYGYTF. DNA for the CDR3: TGTGCCAGCAGCTTAGATTTAGGAGGGCCCTATGGCTACACCTTC.

The chain's CDR3 is CASSLGPTDNSPLHF. DNA of the CDR3: TGTGCCAGCAGCTTGGGGCCGACAGATAATTCACCCCTCCACTTT. V and J are TRBV5-4 and TRBJ1-6; tentatively, D is TRBD1 (5 bases). Trimming took off 0 bases at V and 5 bases at J, with 9 bases between the two ends. CDR1 is SGHNT and CDR2 is YYREEE in the germline V gene (reference sequence). The CDR3 is 15 residues long.

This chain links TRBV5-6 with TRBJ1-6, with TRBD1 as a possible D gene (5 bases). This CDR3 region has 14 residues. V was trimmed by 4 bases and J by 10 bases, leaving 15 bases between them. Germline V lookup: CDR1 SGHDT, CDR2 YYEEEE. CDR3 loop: CASSLGLRVSPLHF. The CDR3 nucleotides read TGTGCCAGCAGCCTTGGCCTCAGGGTATCACCCCTCCACTTT.

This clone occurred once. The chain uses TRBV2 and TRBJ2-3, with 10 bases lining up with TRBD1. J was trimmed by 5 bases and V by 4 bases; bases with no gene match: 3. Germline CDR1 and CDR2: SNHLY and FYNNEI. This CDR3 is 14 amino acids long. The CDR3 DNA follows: TGTGCCAGCAGTGTTGACAGGGGGCGAGATACGCAGTATTTT. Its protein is CASSVDRGRDTQYF.

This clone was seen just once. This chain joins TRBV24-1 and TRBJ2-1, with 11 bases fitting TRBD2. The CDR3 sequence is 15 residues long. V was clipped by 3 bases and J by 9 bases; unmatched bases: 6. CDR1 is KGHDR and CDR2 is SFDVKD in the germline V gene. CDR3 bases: TGTGCCACCAGTGATGAGTCTAGCGGGAGGATTGAGCAGTTCTTC. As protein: CATSDESSGRIEQFF.

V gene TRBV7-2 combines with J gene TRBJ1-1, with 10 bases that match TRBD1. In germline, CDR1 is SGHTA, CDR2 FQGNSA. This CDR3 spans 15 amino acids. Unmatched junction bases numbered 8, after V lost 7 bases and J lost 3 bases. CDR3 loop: CASTRPGTGDTEAFF. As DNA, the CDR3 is TGTGCCAGCACCAGACCCGGGACAGGGGACACTGAAGCTTTCTTT.

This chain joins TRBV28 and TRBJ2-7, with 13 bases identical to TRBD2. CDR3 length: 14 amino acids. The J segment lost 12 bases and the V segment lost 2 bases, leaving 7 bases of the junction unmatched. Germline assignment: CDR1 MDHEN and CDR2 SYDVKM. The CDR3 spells CASSLGLAGAYMYF. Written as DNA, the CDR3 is TGTGCCAGCAGTTTAGGACTAGCGGGAGCGTACATGTACTTC.

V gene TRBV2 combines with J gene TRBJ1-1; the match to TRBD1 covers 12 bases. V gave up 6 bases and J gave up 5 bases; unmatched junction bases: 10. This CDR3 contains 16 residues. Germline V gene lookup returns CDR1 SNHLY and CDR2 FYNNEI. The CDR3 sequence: CASSFGTGGARTEAFF. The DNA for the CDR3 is TGTGCCAGCAGCTTCGGGACAGGGGGCGCGAGGACTGAAGCTTTCTTT.

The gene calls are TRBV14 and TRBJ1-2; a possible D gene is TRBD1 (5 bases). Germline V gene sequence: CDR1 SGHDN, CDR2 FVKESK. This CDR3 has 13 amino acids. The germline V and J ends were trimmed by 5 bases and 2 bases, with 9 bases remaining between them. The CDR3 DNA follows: TGTGCCAGCAGCTTTGACAGAAACTATGGCTACACCTTC. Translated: CASSFDRNYGYTF.

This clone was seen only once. In DNA form, the CDR3 reads TGTGCTAGTGGTTTGGGCGCTACCGGGGCCAACGTCCTGACTTTC. Amino acids: CASGLGATGANVLTF. The rearrangement uses TRBV12-5 and TRBJ2-6; D is ambiguous. V was clipped by 1 base and J by 4 bases, with 8 bases between them. CDR1 is LGHNT and CDR2 is FRNRAP in the germline V gene. There are 15 residues in the CDR3.

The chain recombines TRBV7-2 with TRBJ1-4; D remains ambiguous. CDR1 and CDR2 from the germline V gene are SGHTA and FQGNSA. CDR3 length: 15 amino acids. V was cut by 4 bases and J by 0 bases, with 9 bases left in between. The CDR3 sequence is CASSSQIATNEKLFF. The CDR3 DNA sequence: TGTGCCAGCAGCTCTCAGATTGCAACTAATGAAAAACTGTTTTTT.

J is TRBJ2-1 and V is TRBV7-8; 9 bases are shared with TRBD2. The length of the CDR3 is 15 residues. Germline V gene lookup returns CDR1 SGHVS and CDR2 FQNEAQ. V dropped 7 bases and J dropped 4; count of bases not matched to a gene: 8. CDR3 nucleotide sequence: TGTGCCAGCACCACGAGCGGGGGGCTTTACAATGAGCAGTTCTTC. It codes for CASTTSGGLYNEQFF.

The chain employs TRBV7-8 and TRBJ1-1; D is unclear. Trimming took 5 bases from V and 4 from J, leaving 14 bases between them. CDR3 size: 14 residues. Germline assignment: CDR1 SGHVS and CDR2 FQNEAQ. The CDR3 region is CASSIVELPTEAFF. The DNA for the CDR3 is TGTGCCAGCAGCATCGTGGAGCTTCCCACTGAAGCTTTCTTT. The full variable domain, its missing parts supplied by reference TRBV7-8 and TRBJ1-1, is GAGVSQSPRYKVAKRGQDVALRCDPISGHVSLFWYQQALGQGPEFLTYFQNEAQLDKSGLPSDRFFAERPEGSVSTLKIQRTQQEDSAVYLCASSIVELPTEAFFGQGTRLTVV.

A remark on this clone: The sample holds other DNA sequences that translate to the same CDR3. Here the CDR3 reads CASSQRGQGIQETQYF. The CDR3 DNA is TGTGCCAGCAGCCAAAGGGGACAGGGGATACAAGAGACCCAGTACTTC. The gene calls are TRBV3-1 (or the pseudogene TRBV3-2) and TRBJ2-5; TRBD1 aligns across 10 bases. Looked up from germline, CDR1 is LGHDT and CDR2 is YNNKEL (reference sequence). The V and J ends lost 2 bases and 2 bases, in that order; junction bases with no gene match: 5. The CDR3 consists of 16 residues.

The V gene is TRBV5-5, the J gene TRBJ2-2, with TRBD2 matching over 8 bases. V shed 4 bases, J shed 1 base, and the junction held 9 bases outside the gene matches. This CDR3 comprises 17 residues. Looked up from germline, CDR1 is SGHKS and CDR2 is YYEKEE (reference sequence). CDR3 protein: CASSPRRAGGNTGELFF. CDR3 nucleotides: TGTGCCAGCAGCCCAAGGAGGGCGGGAGGGAACACCGGGGAGCTGTTTTTT.

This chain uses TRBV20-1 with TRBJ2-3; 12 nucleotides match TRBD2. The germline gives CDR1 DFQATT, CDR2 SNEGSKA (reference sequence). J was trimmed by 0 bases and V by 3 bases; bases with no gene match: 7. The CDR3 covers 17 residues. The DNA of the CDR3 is TGCAGTGCTAGTCGTACTAGCGGGGGGACTAGCACAGATACGCAGTATTTT. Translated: CSASRTSGGTSTDTQYF.

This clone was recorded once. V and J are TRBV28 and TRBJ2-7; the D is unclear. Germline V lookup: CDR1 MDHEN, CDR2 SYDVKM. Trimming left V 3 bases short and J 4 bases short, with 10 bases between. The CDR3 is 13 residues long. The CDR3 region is CASSLRNLYEQYF. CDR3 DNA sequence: TGTGCCAGCAGTTTGAGAAACTTATACGAGCAGTACTTC.

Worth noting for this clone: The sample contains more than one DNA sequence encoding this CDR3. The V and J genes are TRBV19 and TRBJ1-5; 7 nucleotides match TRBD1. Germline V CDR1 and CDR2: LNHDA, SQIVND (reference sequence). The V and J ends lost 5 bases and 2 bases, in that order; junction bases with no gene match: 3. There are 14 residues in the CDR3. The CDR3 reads CASSPDRGNQPQHF. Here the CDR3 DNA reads TGTGCCAGTAGTCCAGACAGGGGCAATCAGCCCCAGCATTTT. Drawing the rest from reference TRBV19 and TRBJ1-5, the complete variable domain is DGGITQSPKYLFRKEGQNVTLSCEQNLNHDAMYWYRQDPGQGLRLIYYSQIVNDFQKGDIAEGYSVSREKKESFPLTVTSAQKNPTAFYLCASSPDRGNQPQHFGDGTRLSIL.

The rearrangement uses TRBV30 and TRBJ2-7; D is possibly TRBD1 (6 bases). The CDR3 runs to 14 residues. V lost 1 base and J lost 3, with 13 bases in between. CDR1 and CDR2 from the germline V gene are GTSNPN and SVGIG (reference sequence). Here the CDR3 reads CAWSGTGHLYEQYF. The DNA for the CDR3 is TGTGCCTGGAGTGGAACAGGGCACCTCTACGAGCAGTACTTC.

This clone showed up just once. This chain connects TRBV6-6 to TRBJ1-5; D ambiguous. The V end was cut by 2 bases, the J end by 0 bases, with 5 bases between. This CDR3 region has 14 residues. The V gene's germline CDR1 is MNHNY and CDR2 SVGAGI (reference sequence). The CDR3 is CASSYGSSNQPQHF. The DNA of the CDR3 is TGTGCCAGCAGTTACGGGAGTAGCAATCAGCCCCAGCATTTT.

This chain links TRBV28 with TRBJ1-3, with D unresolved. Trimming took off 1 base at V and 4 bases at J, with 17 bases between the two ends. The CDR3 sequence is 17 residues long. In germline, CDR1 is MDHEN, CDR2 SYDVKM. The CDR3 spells CASSLYRQTESGNTIYF. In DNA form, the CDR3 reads TGTGCCAGCAGTTTATATCGCCAAACAGAGTCGGGAAACACCATATATTTT.

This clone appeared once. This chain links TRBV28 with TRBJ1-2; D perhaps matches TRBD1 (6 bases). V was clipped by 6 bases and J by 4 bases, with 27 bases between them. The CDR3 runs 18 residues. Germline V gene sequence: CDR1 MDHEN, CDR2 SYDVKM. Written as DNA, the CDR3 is TGTGCCAGCAGAGCGCCCCTCTGGGGGCCCCGTATACTCTATGGCTACACCTTC. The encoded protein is CASRAPLWGPRILYGYTF.